These 12 T cell receptor beta chains came from one sample sequenced in a study of T cell repertoires in cytomegalovirus infection. Each CDR3 protein is one row after TCRdb ran MiXCR on the reads. Of roughly 720,000 distinct CDR3 sequences listed, 35% to 40% were seen once; the top ten hold under 3.5%. Sequencing was performed on PBMCs. The receptor set was obtained from a human donor in good health (CMV status not recorded). Some clones in this sample may be carry-over from other donors' samples.

This clonotype showed up just a few times. This chain connects TRBV6-1 to TRBJ1-3, with TRBD1 matching 9 bases. The CDR3 sequence is 15 residues long. Looked up from germline, CDR1 is MNHNS and CDR2 is SASEGT. Trimming took 6 bases from V and 1 from J; bases not matched to a gene: 4. The CDR3 region has the DNA TGTGCCAGCAGAACAGGGGGCTTGTCTGGAAACACCATATATTTT. This gives the protein CASRTGGLSGNTIYF.

As for this clonotype: One junction end does not reproduce the germline sequence, and a read error may be involved. The rearrangement joins TRBV7-3 to TRBJ2-3; 13 bases align to TRBD2. There are 16 residues in the CDR3. Germline loops: CDR1 SGHTA, CDR2 FQGTGA. CDR3 nucleotides: TGTTCCAGCAGCACGACTAGCGGGGGGTTCACAGATACGCAGTATTTT. Amino acid sequence: CSSSTTSGGFTDTQYF.

This clonotype was observed at least ten times. This sequence joins TRBV7-8 and TRBJ2-1; 11 nucleotides align to TRBD2. Germline V CDR1 and CDR2: SGHVS, FQNEAQ. J gave up 3 bases and V 4 bases, and 8 bases lay outside the gene matches. CDR3 length: 17 residues. This CDR3 is CASSSPTGTSGYNEQFF. CDR3 coding DNA: TGTGCCAGCAGCTCCCCTACGGGGACTAGCGGCTACAATGAGCAGTTCTTC. Full variable domain (outside the CDR3, taken from reference TRBV7-8 and TRBJ2-1): GAGVSQSPRYKVAKRGQDVALRCDPISGHVSLFWYQQALGQGPEFLTYFQNEAQLDKSGLPSDRFFAERPEGSVSTLKIQRTQQEDSAVYLCASSSPTGTSGYNEQFFGPGTRLTVL.

This chain joins TRBV7-2 and TRBJ1-2, with TRBD1 as a possible D gene (5 bases). Germline V gene data show CDR1 as SGHTA and CDR2 as FQGNSA. V lost 9 bases and J lost 7, with 30 bases in between. The CDR3 is 17 amino acids. CDR3 region: CARCLDSLGFARGGYTF. CDR3 DNA sequence: TGTGCCAGGTGCTTAGACTCGCTGGGGTTTGCGAGGGGTGGCTACACCTTC.

A few counts support this clonotype. The chain couples TRBV25-1 to TRBJ1-1; possible D gene TRBD1, 6 bases. V lost 1 base and J 10 bases, leaving 16 bases between the germline ends. This CDR3 is 14 amino acids long. Looked up from germline, CDR1 is MGHDK and CDR2 is SYGVNS. This chain's CDR3 is CASSEWGGVSIAFF. The CDR3 region has the DNA TGTGCCAGCAGTGAATGGGGGGGCGTTTCGATAGCTTTCTTT.

A few counts support this clonotype. The CDR3 sequence: CATSDLPQGMNGYTF. CDR3 DNA: TGTGCCACCAGTGATTTACCCCAGGGAATGAATGGCTACACCTTC. The chain couples TRBV24-1 to TRBJ1-2, with D possibly being TRBD1 (5 bases). This CDR3 is built from 15 residues. The germline CDR1 and CDR2 sequences are KGHDR and SFDVKD. With 1 base removed from V and 6 bases from J, the gap between germline ends came to 14 bases.

Of note for this clonotype: This may stem from a read error, because a much larger clone lies one nucleotide away. The chain joins TRBV12-3 or TRBV12-4 to TRBJ1-2; 8 bases match TRBD1. There are 11 residues in the CDR3. This CDR3 is CSSSRDRMYTF. Written as DNA, the CDR3 is TGTTCCAGCAGCCGGGACAGGATGTACACCTTC.

This clonotype has only a few counts. This rearrangement joins TRBV12-3 or TRBV12-4 to TRBJ2-7; possible D gene TRBD2, 5 bases. Trimming shortened V by 3 bases and J by 0 bases, and 15 bases separated the two germline ends. This CDR3 has 16 amino acids. DNA for the CDR3: TGTGCCAGCAGTTTGACTCCAAGGAGGAGCTCCTACGAGCAGTACTTC. Residues: CASSLTPRRSSYEQYF.

The rearrangement joins TRBV10-3 to TRBJ2-2; D is uncertain. CDR1 and CDR2 (germline): ENHRY, SYGVKD. This CDR3 has 12 residues. The V end was cut by 11 bases, the J end by 1 base, with 8 bases between. The CDR3 DNA is TGTGCCTGTAGGAGGAACACCGGGGAGCTGTTTTTT. Its protein product is CACRRNTGELFF.

This clonotype was counted a few times. V usage is TRBV6-1 and J usage is TRBJ1-1; D not resolved. The CDR3 is 13 amino acids. The germline V gene encodes CDR1 MNHNS and CDR2 SASEGT. Between the trimmed V and J ends, which lost 1 base and 1 base, there was a span of 4 bases. CDR3 region: CASSEVRNTEAFF. The CDR3 DNA is TGTGCCAGCAGTGAAGTCAGGAACACTGAAGCTTTCTTT.

This clonotype was detected once. This chain joins TRBV6-6 and TRBJ2-3; the D call may be TRBD1 or TRBD2 (5 bases each). This CDR3 contains 16 residues. Trimming stripped 5 bases from V and 2 bases from J, with 17 bases between. From germline, CDR1 is MNHNY and CDR2 SVGAGI (reference sequence). The CDR3 region has the DNA TGTGCCAGCAGTGCCCGGGACGTACCGGTCACAGATACGCAGTATTTT. It translates to CASSARDVPVTDTQYF.

In this sample, this clonotype turned up a few times. The V and J genes are TRBV2 and TRBJ1-4; 9 bases line up with TRBD1. The length of the CDR3 is 15 residues. CDR1 is SNHLY and CDR2 is FYNNEI in the germline V gene. J lost 5 bases, V lost 3 bases, and 4 bases had no gene match. The CDR3 DNA reads TGTGCCAGCAGTGAGGGACAGGGTAAAAATGAAAAACTGTTTTTT. The encoded protein is CASSEGQGKNEKLFF.